Shown below are 8 T cell receptor beta chains from a single sample sequenced in a study of cytomegalovirus exposure and HLA in healthy donors listed by TCRdb under 2017. Libraries were built with the immunoSEQ multiplex PCR assay. The multiplex PCR relied on a mix of 60 forward primers for TCR Vbeta segments and 13 reverse primers for TCR Jbeta segments. Entries here come from immuneACCESS through TCRdb and include only in-frame sequences with V and J called. Some clones fail to appear in such tables; in the studies checked, an unresolved V gene covers under half of the shortfall, and the cause of the remainder is unknown. This specimen's table enumerates tens of thousands of clones. The top ten hold 1.4% to 1.5% of the sample. Input material: PBMCs. The receptors originated from a woman aged 55-75 years in good health and CMV-seronegative.

Written as DNA, the CDR3 is TGTGCCAGCAGCACTTTAGCGGGAGGTGGGGCCCAGTACTTC. Amino acids: CASSTLAGGGAQYF. The J gene is TRBJ2-5, the V gene TRBV7-9; 10 nucleotides line up with TRBD2. Trimming at V came to 5 bases and at J to 9 bases, leaving 9 bases not matched to a gene. The CDR3 spans 14 residues. CDR1 is SEHNR and CDR2 is FQNEAQ in the germline V gene (reference sequence).

The genes are TRBV4-1 and TRBJ2-3, with 13 bases aligning to TRBD2. Germline CDR1 and CDR2: MGHRA and YSYEKL. Trimming at V came to 8 bases and at J to 2 bases, leaving 10 bases not matched to a gene. This CDR3 region has 17 residues. CDR3 protein: CASRPTTSGRATDTQYF. CDR3 coding DNA: TGCGCCAGCCGCCCAACCACTAGCGGGAGGGCCACAGATACGCAGTATTTT.

The V call is TRBV29-1, the J call TRBJ2-6, with D possibly matching TRBD2 (6 bases). Trimming took off 0 bases at V and 1 base at J, with 16 bases between the two ends. Germline V lookup: CDR1 SQVTM, CDR2 ANQGSEA. CDR3 length: 18 amino acids. This chain's CDR3 is CSVEDGGMGGSGANVLTF. DNA for the CDR3: TGCAGCGTTGAAGACGGGGGAATGGGGGGATCTGGGGCCAACGTCCTGACTTTC.

J is TRBJ1-1 and V is TRBV19, with 9 bases fitting TRBD1. The V gene's germline CDR1 is LNHDA and CDR2 SQIVND (reference sequence). V trimming: 4 bases; J trimming: 2 bases; junction bases outside the gene matches: 2. The CDR3 extends over 14 amino acids. This CDR3 reads CASSNRGLNTEAFF. For the CDR3, the DNA is TGTGCCAGTAGTAACAGGGGGCTTAACACTGAAGCTTTCTTT.

This chain joins TRBV2 and TRBJ2-7, with a possible D match to TRBD1 (8 bases). This CDR3 has 15 residues. V lost 6 bases, J lost 3 bases, and 18 bases lay in between. Per germline, CDR1 SNHLY and CDR2 FYNNEI. The CDR3 region is CASSADRGLHYEQYF. CDR3 nucleotides: TGTGCCAGCAGCGCTGACAGGGGACTACACTACGAGCAGTACTTC.

The rearrangement joins TRBV6-1 to TRBJ2-1; 8 nucleotides align to TRBD2. After removal of 6 bases from V and 2 bases from J, the junction contained 3 bases not matched to a gene. Germline V gene lookup returns CDR1 MNHNS and CDR2 SASEGT. CDR3 length equals 14 residues. CDR3 protein: CASRTGGAYNEQFF. The CDR3 bases are TGTGCCAGCAGAACGGGAGGGGCCTACAATGAGCAGTTCTTC.

V and J are TRBV6-6 and TRBJ2-1; 8 bases are shared with TRBD2. The V and J ends lost 5 bases and 6 bases, in that order; junction bases with no gene match: 9. Germline CDR1 MNHNY, CDR2 SVGAGI (reference sequence). The CDR3 sequence is 15 residues long. CDR3 amino acids: CASSDPSGSSNEQFF. The CDR3 region has the DNA TGTGCCAGCAGTGACCCGAGCGGGAGTAGCAATGAGCAGTTCTTC.

V and J are TRBV19 and TRBJ2-7, with TRBD1 identical over 9 bases. The CDR3 is 14 amino acids. The V segment lost 1 base and the J segment 9 bases; nucleotides outside the gene matches: 7. Per germline, CDR1 LNHDA and CDR2 SQIVND (reference sequence). This CDR3 reads CASSIGGQGTRQYF. Here the CDR3 DNA reads TGTGCCAGTAGTATAGGGGGACAGGGTACGCGGCAGTACTTC.